This T cell receptor beta chain was sequenced for a study of blood T cells in healthy people across ages. About the research overall: About one barcoded beta molecule per two T cells was captured by template switching. Study conclusions and caveats: Naive T cell percentage and TCR beta diversity correlated strongly. In the absence of known donor CMV status, changes in expanded clonotypes were possibly confounded. Older age went with lower TCR beta diversity per million T cells, in a roughly linear way.

Remarks on this clonotype: No antigen is known for it.

The second PCR ran roughly 7 to 12 cycles with a sample-barcoded 5' primer and J-beta primers. MiXCR was run by TCRdb on the 5' RACE reads, yielding one entry per CDR3 protein. The data show approximately 670,000 distinct CDR3 sequences, around two fifths seen once. The ends lost 6 bases at V and 2 bases at J; junction bases unmatched: 12. The CDR3 loop spans 16 amino acids. Per germline, CDR1 MNHEY and CDR2 SVGAGI. This receptor was taken from a man aged 80 or over in good health. The rearrangement links TRBV6-5 to TRBJ2-7, with 8 bases aligning to TRBD1. Specimen: blood. CDR3 sequence reads: CASSSYGQGSTYEQYF. The CDR3 region has the DNA TGTGCCAGCAGCAGTTACGGACAGGGCTCCACCTACGAGCAGTACTTC.